The T cell receptor beta chain under discussion was sequenced for a study of a mutant IDH1 vaccine in newly diagnosed glioma. A remark on this clone: No antigen is known for it.

CDR1 and CDR2 (germline): MNHEY, SVGAGI. V dropped 0 bases and J dropped 7 bases, with 12 bases sitting between them. This CDR3 contains 14 residues. Measured with immunoSEQ multiplex PCR; TCRdb has only the in-frame clones, and not every one. The table lists roughly 40,000 clones, 91% of them singletons. As to time point: week 23, last vaccination. Alongside topical imiquimod, each dose of vaccine comprised 300 ug of mutant IDH1 20-mer peptide. The rearrangement uses TRBV6-5 and TRBJ2-5, with D unresolved. The TCR was taken from a man aged 50 to 59 with glioma. Material: PBMCs, obtained from a glioma patient whose treatment included an IDH1 peptide vaccine. The CDR3 is CASSYSATKRTQYF. The CDR3 DNA reads TGTGCCAGCAGTTACTCGGCAACCAAGAGGACCCAGTACTTC.